The T cell receptor beta chain described here comes from a study of blood T cells in healthy people across ages. Whole-study findings and limits: TCR beta diversity correlated strongly with naive T cell percentage.

The CDR3 length is 16 residues. Unmatched junction bases numbered 6, after V lost 4 bases and J lost 5 bases. Germline V gives CDR1 SGHTA, CDR2 FQGNSA. This clonotype was counted a single time. The antigen is unknown. A much bigger clone sits one base away, suggesting this may be a read error. Alongside a J-beta primer mix, a sample-barcoded 5' primer served in a second PCR lasting about 7 to 12 cycles. Each CDR3 protein is one row after TCRdb ran MiXCR on the 5' RACE reads. The sample consists of about 1 million distinct CDR3 sequences, 45% of them appearing once. Per sample, at least 5.5 micrograms of total RNA were extracted.

The clonotype was recovered from a woman aged 55-69 years in good health. The chain uses TRBV7-2 and TRBJ2-7, with 15 bases aligning to TRBD2. The sequenced sample consisted of blood. CDR3 DNA: TGTGCCAGCAGCTCAGATTGGACTAGCGGGAGGGACGAGCAGTACTTC. It is translated as CASSSDWTSGRDEQYF.